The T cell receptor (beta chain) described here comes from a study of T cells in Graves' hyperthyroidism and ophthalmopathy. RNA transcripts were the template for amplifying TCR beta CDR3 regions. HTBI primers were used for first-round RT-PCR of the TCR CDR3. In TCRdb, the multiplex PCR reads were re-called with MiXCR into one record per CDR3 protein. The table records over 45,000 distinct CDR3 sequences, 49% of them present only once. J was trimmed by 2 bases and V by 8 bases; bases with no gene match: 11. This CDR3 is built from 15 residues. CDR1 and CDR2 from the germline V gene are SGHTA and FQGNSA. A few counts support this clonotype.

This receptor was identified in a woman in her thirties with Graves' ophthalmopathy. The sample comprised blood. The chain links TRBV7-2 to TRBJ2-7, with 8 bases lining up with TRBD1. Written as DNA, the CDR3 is TGTGCCAGCTCACCAGGGGGCGGAATACCCTACGAGCAGTACTTC. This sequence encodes CASSPGGGIPYEQYF.